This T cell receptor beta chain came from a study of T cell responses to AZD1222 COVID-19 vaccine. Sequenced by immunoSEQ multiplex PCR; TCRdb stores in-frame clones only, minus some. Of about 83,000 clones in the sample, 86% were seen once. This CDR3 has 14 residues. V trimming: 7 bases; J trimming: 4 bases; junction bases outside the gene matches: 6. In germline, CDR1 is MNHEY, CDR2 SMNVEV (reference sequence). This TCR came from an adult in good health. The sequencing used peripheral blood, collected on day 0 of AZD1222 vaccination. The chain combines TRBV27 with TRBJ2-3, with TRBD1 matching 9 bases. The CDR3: CASMGTGIADTQYF. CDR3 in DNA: TGTGCCAGCATGGGGACAGGGATCGCAGATACGCAGTATTTT.